This T cell receptor (beta chain) originates from a study of spatial heterogeneity in lung cancer. In the study overall: On average, each unique TCR and UMI combination appeared more than ten times in raw reads.

Germline loops: CDR1 KGHSH, CDR2 LQKENI. V was shortened by 3 bases and J by 0 bases, with 8 bases between the two germline ends. This CDR3 contains 14 residues. Every TCR cDNA molecule carried a tag that served as a unique molecular identifier. TCRdb processed the 5' RACE reads anew with MiXCR; each CDR3 protein has one entry. The sample yields roughly 48,000 distinct CDR3 sequences, about 11% seen once. General observations from the study: The appearance of ubiquitous expanded tumor TCRs in blood was greater at resection than follow-up.

Time point here: sample taken at primary tumor resection. Unsorted samples of tumor, nontumor lung or frozen PBMC had their whole RNA sequenced. Untreated early-stage non-small cell lung cancer patients, 55 to 85 in total, were the donors. The sample holds a few counts of this clonotype. What it recognizes is unknown. Specimen: PBMCs, collected at surgery. The sequence came from a female donor with early-stage non-small cell lung cancer. This chain connects TRBV18 to TRBJ1-1; no firm D call. This CDR3 is CASSPRVMNTEAFF. The CDR3 DNA is TGTGCCAGCTCACCCCGGGTAATGAACACTGAAGCTTTCTTT.